A selection of T cell receptor beta chains follows, all from one sample in a study of cytomegalovirus exposure and HLA in healthy donors. The repertoire was sequenced with immunoSEQ multiplex PCR; TCRdb's copy has only in-frame clones and lacks some. The sample holds roughly 150,000 clones, 68% seen once. Sequencing input: PBMCs. These receptors all come from a man between 25 and 39 years old in good health and CMV-seropositive. CDR3s include the opening cysteine and the closing phenylalanine or tryptophan. Each record gives: V gene, J gene, clone size, D gene, CDR3 protein, CDR3 DNA. The D gene is left open where the match is weak. Expanded clones get a size class; other rows say once, few or many, or leave the size out.

>TRBV28|TRBJ2-7|few|NA
CASSLSSWAATYEQYF
TGTGCCAGCAGTTTAAGTAGTTGGGCCGCGACCTACGAGCAGTACTTC
>TRBV4-1|TRBJ1-1|NA|NA
CASSQTGTITEAFF
TGCGCCAGCAGCCAAACCGGGACAATCACAGAAGCTTTCTTT
>TRBV9|TRBJ2-1|NA|TRBD2
CASSVEVGLAGYNEQFF
TGTGCCAGCAGCGTAGAGGTCGGGCTAGCGGGCTACAATGAGCAGTTCTTC
>TRBV6-5|TRBJ2-7|NA|NA
CASSYPLSGYHGEQYF
TGTGCCAGCAGTTACCCTTTAAGCGGGTACCACGGCGAGCAGTACTTC
>TRBV6-1|TRBJ1-5|NA|TRBD1
CASSAGTGAQPQHF
TGTGCCAGCAGTGCCGGGACAGGGGCTCAGCCCCAGCATTTT
>TRBV4-2|TRBJ2-1|NA|TRBD2
CASSQDPAGGSNEQFF
TGTGCCAGCAGCCAAGATCCAGCGGGAGGGTCCAATGAGCAGTTCTTC
>TRBV28|TRBJ2-1|NA|TRBD1
CASRGQGAYNEQFF
TGTGCCAGCAGAGGACAGGGGGCTTACAATGAGCAGTTCTTC
>TRBV11-2|TRBJ2-2|NA|TRBD1
CASSLGQANTGELFF
TGTGCCAGCAGCTTGGGACAGGCGAACACCGGGGAGCTGTTTTTT
>TRBV4-2|TRBJ2-7|NA|TRBD2
CASSQESGRFYEQYF
TGTGCCAGCAGCCAAGAAAGCGGGAGGTTTTACGAGCAGTACTTC
>TRBV29-1|TRBJ2-7|once|NA
CSAQGYEQYF
TGCAGCGCGCAGGGGTACGAGCAGTACTTC
>TRBV19|TRBJ1-5|NA|NA
CASSNRPGEVSNQPQHF
TGTGCCAGTAGTAATCGCCCCGGGGAGGTGAGCAATCAGCCCCAGCATTTT
>TRBV20-1|TRBJ1-1|few|NA
CSASSGTEAFF
TGCAGTGCCTCATCAGGCACTGAAGCTTTCTTT
>TRBV7-8|TRBJ2-1|NA|TRBD2
CASSLRLAGTLEQFF
TGTGCCAGCAGCTTAAGACTAGCGGGAACCTTGGAGCAGTTCTTC
>TRBV28|TRBJ1-1|NA|TRBD1
CASRGGQGVSATEAFF
TGTGCCAGCAGAGGGGGACAGGGGGTTTCTGCCACTGAAGCTTTCTTT
>TRBV6-5|TRBJ2-5|NA|NA
CASSSTASSIETQYF
TGTGCCAGCAGTTCCACAGCCTCTAGCATAGAGACCCAGTACTTC
>TRBV6-5|TRBJ1-2|NA|NA
CASSYGGNGGYTF
TGTGCCAGCAGCTATGGGGGGAACGGTGGCTACACCTTC
>TRBV18|TRBJ2-1|NA|TRBD2
CASSPRITGTSGYNEQFF
TGTGCCAGCTCACCAAGGATTACCGGGACTAGCGGGTACAATGAGCAGTTCTTC
>TRBV5-6|TRBJ1-6|NA|TRBD1
CASSYDRERSPLHF
TGTGCCAGCAGCTACGACAGGGAACGTTCACCCCTCCACTTT
>TRBV10-2|TRBJ1-2|NA|NA
CASSEYRYSGYTF
TGCGCCAGCAGTGAGTACCGCTACAGTGGCTACACCTTC
>TRBV21-1|TRBJ1-4|NA|NA
CASSKVEVGTGVCSEKLFF
TGTGCCAGCAGCAAAGTGGAGGTCGGGACAGGGGTATGTAGCGAAAAACTGTTTTTT
>TRBV20-1|TRBJ1-1|NA|NA
CSARGGLF
TGCAGTGCTAGAGGAGGGCTCTTT